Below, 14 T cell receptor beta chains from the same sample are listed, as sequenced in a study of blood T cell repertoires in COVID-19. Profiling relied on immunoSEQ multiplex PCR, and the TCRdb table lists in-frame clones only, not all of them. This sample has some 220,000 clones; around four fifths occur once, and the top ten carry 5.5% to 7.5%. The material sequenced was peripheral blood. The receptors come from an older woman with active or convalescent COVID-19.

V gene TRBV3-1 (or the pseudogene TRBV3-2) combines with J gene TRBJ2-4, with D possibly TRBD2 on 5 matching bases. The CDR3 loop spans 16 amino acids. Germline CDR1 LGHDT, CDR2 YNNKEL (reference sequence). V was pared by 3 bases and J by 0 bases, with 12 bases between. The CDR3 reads CASSHTGILAKNIQYF. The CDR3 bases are TGTGCCAGCAGCCACACGGGGATCCTAGCCAAAAACATTCAGTACTTC.

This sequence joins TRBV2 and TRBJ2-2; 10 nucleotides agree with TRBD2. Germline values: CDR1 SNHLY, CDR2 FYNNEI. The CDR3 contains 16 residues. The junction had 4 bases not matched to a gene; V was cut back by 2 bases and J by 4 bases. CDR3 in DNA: TGTGCCAGCAGTGAACTAGCGGGAGAGGGCACCGGGGAGCTGTTTTTT. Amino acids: CASSELAGEGTGELFF.

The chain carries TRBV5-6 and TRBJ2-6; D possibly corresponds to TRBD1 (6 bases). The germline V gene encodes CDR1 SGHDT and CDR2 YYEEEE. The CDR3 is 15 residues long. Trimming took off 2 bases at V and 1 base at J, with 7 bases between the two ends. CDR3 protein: CASSFGTSGANVLTF. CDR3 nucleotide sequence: TGTGCCAGCAGCTTTGGGACATCTGGGGCCAACGTCCTGACTTTC.

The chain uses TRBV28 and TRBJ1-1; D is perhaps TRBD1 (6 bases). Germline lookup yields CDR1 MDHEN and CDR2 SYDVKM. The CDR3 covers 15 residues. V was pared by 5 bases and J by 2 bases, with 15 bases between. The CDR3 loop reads CASSEGDETNTEAFF. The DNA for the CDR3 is TGTGCCAGCAGTGAGGGGGACGAGACTAACACTGAAGCTTTCTTT.

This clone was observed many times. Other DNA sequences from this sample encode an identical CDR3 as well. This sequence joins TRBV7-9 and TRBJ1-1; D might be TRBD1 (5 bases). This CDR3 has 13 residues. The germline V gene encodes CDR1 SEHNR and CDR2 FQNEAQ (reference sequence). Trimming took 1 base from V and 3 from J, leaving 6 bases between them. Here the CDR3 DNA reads TGTGCCAGCAGCTTAGAAGGGGACACTGAAGCTTTCTTT. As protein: CASSLEGDTEAFF.

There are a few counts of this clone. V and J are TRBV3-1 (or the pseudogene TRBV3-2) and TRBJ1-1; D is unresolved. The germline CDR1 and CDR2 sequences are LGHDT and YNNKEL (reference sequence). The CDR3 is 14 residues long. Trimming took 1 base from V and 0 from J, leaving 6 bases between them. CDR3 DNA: TGTGCCAGCAGCCAAGTCAACATGAACACTGAAGCTTTCTTT. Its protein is CASSQVNMNTEAFF.

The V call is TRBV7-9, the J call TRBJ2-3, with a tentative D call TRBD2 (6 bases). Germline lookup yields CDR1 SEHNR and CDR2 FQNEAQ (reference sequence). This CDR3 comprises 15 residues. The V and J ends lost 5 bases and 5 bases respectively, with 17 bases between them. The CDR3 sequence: CASSPPEGRGDTQYF. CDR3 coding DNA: TGTGCCAGCAGCCCCCCGGAGGGCCGCGGAGATACGCAGTATTTT.

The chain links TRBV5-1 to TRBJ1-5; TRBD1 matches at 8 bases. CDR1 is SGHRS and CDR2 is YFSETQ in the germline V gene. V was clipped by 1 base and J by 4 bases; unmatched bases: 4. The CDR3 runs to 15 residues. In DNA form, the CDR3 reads TGCGCCAGCAGCTTGCAGGGGGCCCCTAATCAGCCCCAGCATTTT. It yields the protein CASSLQGAPNQPQHF.

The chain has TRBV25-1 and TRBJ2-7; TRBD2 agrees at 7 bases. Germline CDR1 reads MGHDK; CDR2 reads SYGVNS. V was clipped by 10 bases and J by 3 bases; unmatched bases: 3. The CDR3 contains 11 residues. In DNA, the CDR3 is TGTGCCACCGGCGGGGGCTACGAGCAGTACTTC. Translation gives CATGGGYEQYF.

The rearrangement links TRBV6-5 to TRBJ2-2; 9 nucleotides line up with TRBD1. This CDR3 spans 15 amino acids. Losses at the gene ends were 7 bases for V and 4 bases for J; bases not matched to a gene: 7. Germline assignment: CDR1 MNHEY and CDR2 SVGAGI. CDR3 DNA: TGTGCCAGCAACGGTATGACAGGGGGCACCGGGGAGCTGTTTTTT. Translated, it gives CASNGMTGGTGELFF.

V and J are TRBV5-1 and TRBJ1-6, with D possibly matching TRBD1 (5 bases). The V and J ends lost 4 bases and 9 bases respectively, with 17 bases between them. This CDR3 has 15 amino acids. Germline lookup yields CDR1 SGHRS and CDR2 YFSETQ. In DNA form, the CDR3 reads TGCGCCAGCAGCCCCTCGGGGGTTCGGGTTTCACCCCTCCACTTT. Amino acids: CASSPSGVRVSPLHF. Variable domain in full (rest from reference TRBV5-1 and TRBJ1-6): KAGVTQTPRYLIKTRGQQVTLSCSPISGHRSVSWYQQTPGQGLQFLFEYFSETQRNKGNFPGRFSGRQFSNSRSEMNVSTLELGDSALYLCASSPSGVRVSPLHFGNGTRLTVT.

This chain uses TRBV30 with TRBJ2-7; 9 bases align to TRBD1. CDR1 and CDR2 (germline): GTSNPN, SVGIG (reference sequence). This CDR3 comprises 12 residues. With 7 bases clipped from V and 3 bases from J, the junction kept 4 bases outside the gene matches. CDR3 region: CASQGALYEQYF. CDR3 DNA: TGTGCCTCACAGGGGGCACTCTACGAGCAGTACTTC.

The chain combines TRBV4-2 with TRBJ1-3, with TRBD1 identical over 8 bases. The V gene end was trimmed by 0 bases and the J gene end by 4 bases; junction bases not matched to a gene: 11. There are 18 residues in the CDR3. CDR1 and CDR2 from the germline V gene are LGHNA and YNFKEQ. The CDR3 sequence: CASSQDFPTGVVGNTIYF. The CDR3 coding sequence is TGTGCCAGCAGCCAAGATTTCCCGACAGGGGTGGTAGGAAACACCATATATTTT.

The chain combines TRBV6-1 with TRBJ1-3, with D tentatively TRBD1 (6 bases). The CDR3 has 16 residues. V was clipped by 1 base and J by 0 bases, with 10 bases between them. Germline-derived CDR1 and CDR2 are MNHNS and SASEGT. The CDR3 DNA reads TGTGCCAGCAGTGAAGTGGTCAGGGGCTCTGGAAACACCATATATTTT. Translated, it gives CASSEVVRGSGNTIYF.